Presented here are 16 T cell receptor beta chains from one specimen sequenced in a study of blood T cell repertoires in COVID-19. Generated by immunoSEQ multiplex PCR, the TCRdb table keeps only in-frame clones and is missing some. This sample yields under 350,000 clones, of which approximately 86% are seen a single time; 3.5% to 4.5% belongs to the top ten. Sequencing was performed on PBMCs or T cells enriched from blood (not recorded which). The receptors stem from a woman aged 40-49 years with acute COVID-19.

The chain uses TRBV27 and TRBJ2-7, with 11 bases matching TRBD2. Trimming removed 5 bases from V and 2 bases from J; junction bases left unmatched: 8. CDR1 and CDR2 (germline): MNHEY, SMNVEV (reference sequence). This CDR3 region has 16 residues. The CDR3 sequence is CASSLYSGRVTYEQYF. DNA for the CDR3: TGTGCCAGCAGTCTTTATAGCGGGAGGGTCACCTACGAGCAGTACTTC.

V and J are TRBV3-1 (or the pseudogene TRBV3-2) and TRBJ1-2; TRBD1 might be the D (5 bases). The CDR3 is made up of 15 amino acids. From germline, CDR1 is LGHDT and CDR2 YNNKEL (reference sequence). Trimming removed 0 bases from V and 4 bases from J, with 12 bases in between. CDR3 sequence (DNA): TGTGCCAGCAGCCAAGATCCTGACAGCCTCTATGGCTACACCTTC. Amino acids: CASSQDPDSLYGYTF.

The chain links TRBV15 to TRBJ2-6, with D possibly TRBD2 on 5 matching bases. CDR3 length equals 15 residues. The ends were cut back, 3 bases at V and 0 bases at J, with 6 bases in the middle. Germline CDR1 is LNHNV and CDR2 is YYDKDF (reference sequence). CDR3 sequence (DNA): TGTGCCACCAGCAGGAGGGCCTCTGGGGCCAACGTCCTGACTTTC. Amino acid sequence: CATSRRASGANVLTF.

The chain is built from TRBV7-9 and TRBJ1-1, with D unresolved. CDR1 is SEHNR and CDR2 is FQNEAQ in the germline V gene (reference sequence). The CDR3 spans 14 residues. V dropped 1 base and J dropped 3 bases, with 9 bases sitting between them. CDR3 loop: CASSLEGGYTEAFF. The CDR3 bases are TGTGCCAGCAGCTTAGAAGGCGGGTACACTGAAGCTTTCTTT.

This rearrangement joins TRBV19 to TRBJ1-2, with TRBD1 identical over 8 bases. Trimming at V came to 1 base and at J to 4 bases, leaving 5 bases not matched to a gene. Per the germline V gene, CDR1 is LNHDA and CDR2 is SQIVND (reference sequence). This CDR3 contains 15 residues. The CDR3 loop is CASSIGGQGFYGYTF. CDR3 DNA: TGTGCCAGTAGTATAGGCGGACAGGGTTTCTATGGCTACACCTTC.

V usage is TRBV6-1 and J usage is TRBJ1-1; the D gene is possibly TRBD1 (6 bases). The V gene's germline CDR1 is MNHNS and CDR2 SASEGT. Trimming took 2 bases from V and 6 from J, leaving 13 bases between them. The CDR3 is 14 amino acids. The CDR3 DNA is TGTGCCAGCAGTGAATCAGGGGTTAGGGCTGAAGCTTTCTTT. It yields the protein CASSESGVRAEAFF.

The rearrangement links TRBV11-3 to TRBJ2-3, with TRBD1 identical over 9 bases. The CDR3 extends over 14 amino acids. The germline V gene encodes CDR1 SGHNT and CDR2 YENEEA. The trim removed 5 bases at V and 5 bases at J, leaving 5 bases unmatched. CDR3 sequence: CASSDRGEGDTQYF. The CDR3 coding sequence is TGTGCCAGCAGCGACAGGGGGGAGGGAGATACGCAGTATTTT.

This chain connects TRBV25-1 to TRBJ1-6, with TRBD1 matching 8 bases. CDR3 length: 14 residues. The ends lost 2 bases at V and 9 bases at J; junction bases unmatched: 3. The germline gives CDR1 MGHDK, CDR2 SYGVNS. As DNA, the CDR3 is TGTGCCAGCAGTGAAGGACAGGGAACTTCACCCCTCCACTTT. This gives the protein CASSEGQGTSPLHF. The variable domain in full, completed from reference TRBV25-1 and TRBJ1-6, reads EADIYQTPRYLVIGTGKKITLECSQTMGHDKMYWYQQDPGMELHLIHYSYGVNSTEKGDLSSESTVSRIRTEHFPLTLESARPSHTSQYLCASSEGQGTSPLHFGNGTRLTVT.

In this sample, this clone turned up once. V is TRBV27 and J is TRBJ2-1; 7 nucleotides line up with TRBD1. This CDR3 spans 14 amino acids. V lost 3 bases and J lost 2; bases outside the gene matches: 1. Germline CDR1 MNHEY, CDR2 SMNVEV (reference sequence). In nucleotides, the CDR3 is TGTGCCAGCAGTTTGGGACAGACCTACAATGAGCAGTTCTTC. Translating it yields CASSLGQTYNEQFF.

This clone was seen just once. The gene calls are TRBV19 and TRBJ1-1; no clear D. The germline gives CDR1 LNHDA, CDR2 SQIVND (reference sequence). This CDR3 comprises 13 residues. The germline V and J ends were trimmed by 6 bases and 4 bases, with 12 bases remaining between them. CDR3 region: CASRPRGSTEAFF. CDR3 nucleotides: TGTGCCAGTAGACCCCGAGGGAGCACTGAAGCTTTCTTT. Variable domain in full (rest from reference TRBV19 and TRBJ1-1): DGGITQSPKYLFRKEGQNVTLSCEQNLNHDAMYWYRQDPGQGLRLIYYSQIVNDFQKGDIAEGYSVSREKKESFPLTVTSAQKNPTAFYLCASRPRGSTEAFFGQGTRLTVV.

The chain recombines TRBV4-1 with TRBJ1-1; TRBD1 might be the D (6 bases). V lost 4 bases, J lost 4 bases, and 16 bases lay in between. The CDR3 has 15 amino acids. Germline V CDR1 and CDR2: MGHRA, YSYEKL. The CDR3, as DNA: TGCGCCAGCAGCCCTCGGACAGAAGTTCGCACTGAAGCTTTCTTT. Amino acids: CASSPRTEVRTEAFF.

V and J are TRBV29-1 and TRBJ1-1; D is possibly TRBD1 (6 bases). The ends were cut back, 4 bases at V and 0 bases at J, with 9 bases in the middle. Germline CDR1 reads SQVTM; CDR2 reads ANQGSEA. The CDR3 is made up of 13 amino acids. The CDR3 DNA reads as TGCAGCGTTGCACAGGGTTTGAACACTGAAGCTTTCTTT. Amino acids: CSVAQGLNTEAFF.

The chain has TRBV7-9 and TRBJ1-2; 10 positions match TRBD1. This CDR3 contains 13 residues. The germline CDR1 and CDR2 sequences are SEHNR and FQNEAQ (reference sequence). The V segment lost 5 bases and the J segment 9 bases; nucleotides outside the gene matches: 6. CDR3 in amino acids: CASSGGQGKSYTF. The CDR3 nucleotides read TGTGCCAGCAGCGGGGGACAGGGGAAAAGCTACACCTTC.

The chain joins TRBV10-3 to TRBJ1-5; D unclear. CDR1 and CDR2 (germline): ENHRY, SYGVKD. V was cut by 4 bases and J by 6 bases, with 16 bases left in between. The CDR3 has 15 residues. The CDR3 bases are TGTGCCATCAGTGTATCAGCGCAGCTAGGTCAGCCCCAGCATTTT. Amino acid sequence: CAISVSAQLGQPQHF.

A remark on this clone: The same CDR3 also results from other DNA sequences found in this sample. The CDR3: CASSIQGGGYTF. The CDR3 DNA reads TGTGCCAGTAGTATCCAGGGAGGCGGCTACACCTTC. The rearrangement joins TRBV19 to TRBJ1-2; TRBD1 might be the D (5 bases). The CDR3 has 12 residues. Germline V CDR1 and CDR2: LNHDA, SQIVND (reference sequence). V lost 3 bases to trimming and J lost 8 bases, with 10 bases between them. The full variable domain, rest sourced from reference TRBV19 and TRBJ1-2, is DGGITQSPKYLFRKEGQNVTLSCEQNLNHDAMYWYRQDPGQGLRLIYYSQIVNDFQKGDIAEGYSVSREKKESFPLTVTSAQKNPTAFYLCASSIQGGGYTFGSGTRLTVV.

This clone was seen once. The V and J genes are TRBV19 and TRBJ1-2; 7 positions agree with TRBD1. Per germline, CDR1 LNHDA and CDR2 SQIVND (reference sequence). The CDR3 consists of 13 residues. V lost 4 bases, J lost 7 bases, and 6 bases stayed unmatched. In DNA, the CDR3 is TGTGCCAGTAGTACGTCAGACAGGGTTGGCTACACCTTC. It translates to CASSTSDRVGYTF.